This T cell receptor beta chain was recorded in a study of blood T cell repertoires in COVID-19. This CDR3 region has 13 residues. V lost 8 bases to trimming and J lost 5 bases; unmatched junction nucleotides: 2. The Seattle patients, enrolled during active infection, were followed longitudinally. Generated by immunoSEQ multiplex PCR, the TCRdb table keeps only in-frame clones and is missing some. This sample carries about 130,000 clones, 75% to 90% of them seen once, and the ten largest clones take about 4.4%. Sequencing used peripheral blood. This sequence was found in a man aged 55 to 70 with COVID-19, enrolled during active disease. The chain uses TRBV12-3 or TRBV12-4 and TRBJ1-4, with 10 positions matching TRBD1. The chain's CDR3 is CASLDRGNEKLFF. In DNA form, the CDR3 reads TGTGCCAGCCTGGACAGGGGGAATGAAAAACTGTTTTTT.